A single sample gave rise to the 14 T cell receptor beta chains below, sequenced in a study of tissue T cells after allogeneic stem cell transplantation. Using immunoSEQ multiplex PCR, the repertoire was profiled, and TCRdb retains in-frame clones only, with some absent. The sample contains roughly 45,000 clones, over 65% of which appear only once. Source material: sorted cells pooled from one or two spleens. The receptors derive from a pool of C57BL/6 mice in good health.

Comment on this clone: The listed genes are named as in mouse. Read sequence stops 1 residue before the CDR3 end, and the germline J gene provides the missing end. The V and J genes are TRBV29 and TRBJ2-4; TRBD2 matches at 8 bases. Per germline, CDR1 MSHET and CDR2 SYDVDS. The V and J ends lost 0 bases and 2 bases, in that order; junction bases with no gene match: 1. The CDR3 runs 15 residues. CDR3 DNA (partial): TGTGCTAGCAGTTTATCTGGGGGGGTTCAAAACACCTTGTAC. Protein product: CASSLSGGVQNTLY. The entire CDR3 is CASSLSGGVQNTLYF.

Notes on this clone: Gene names and germline match the mouse. The read comes to an end 1 residue before the CDR3 does, leaving the germline J gene to fill in the end. This chain connects TRBV31 to TRBJ2-1; tentatively, D is TRBD1 or TRBD2 (6 bases each). The germline gives CDR1 GKSSPN, CDR2 SITVG. V gave up 2 bases and J gave up 3 bases, with 11 bases separating them. CDR3 size: 14 residues. CDR3: CAWSMGASYAEQFF. Partial CDR3 DNA: TGTGCCTGGAGTATGGGGGCTTCCTATGCTGAGCAGTTC.

This clone was observed once. Genes and germline come from the mouse. The read comes to an end 1 residue before the CDR3 does, leaving the germline J gene to fill in the end. This chain connects TRBV3 to TRBJ1-2; TRBD1 might be the D (5 bases). This CDR3 region has 13 residues. Trimming left V 5 bases short and J 2 bases short, with 9 bases between. The germline V gene encodes CDR1 SNHLY and CDR2 FYNGKV (reference sequence). The chain's CDR3 is CASSPRGNSDYTF. CDR3 bases read: TGTGCCAGCAGCCCCCGGGGGAACTCCGACTACACC.

Points on this clone: The listed genes are named as in mouse. The sequenced fragment ends 1 residue before the CDR3 boundary, so the rest is inferred from the germline J gene. The chain recombines TRBV2 with TRBJ1-4; 10 positions match TRBD1. Germline V lookup: CDR1 LGHNA, CDR2 YSYQKL. The V gene end was trimmed by 4 bases and the J gene end by 6 bases; junction bases not matched to a gene: 5. The CDR3 is 15 residues long. CDR3 residues: CASSPSGTGDERLFF. The DNA read from the CDR3 is TGTGCCAGCAGCCCATCCGGGACAGGGGACGAAAGATTATTT.

This clone was seen more than once but under ten times. Germline and genes here are mouse. The CDR3 end falls 1 residue outside the read, so it is completed with the germline J gene. The chain carries TRBV20 and TRBJ2-7; the D is unclear. Per the germline V gene, CDR1 is GFQATS and CDR2 is STVNSAI. The germline V and J ends were trimmed by 0 bases and 0 bases, with 3 bases remaining between them. The CDR3 has 12 residues. The part of the CDR3 DNA that was read is TGTGGTGCTAGGGAGTTCTCCTATGAACAGTAC. This codes for CGAREFSYEQY. The complete CDR3 sequence is CGAREFSYEQYF. Full variable domain (remainder filled in from reference TRBV20 and TRBJ2-7): GALVYQYPRRTICKSGTSMRMECQAVGFQATSVAWYRQSPQKTFELIALSTVNSAIKYEQNFTQEKFPISHPNLSFSSMTVLNAYLEDRGLYLCGAREFSYEQYFGPGTRLTVL.

As regards this clone: All gene names here are mouse names. The DNA ends 1 residue before the CDR3 does, and the rest of the CDR3 is filled in from the germline J gene. Other DNA variants within this sample encode the same CDR3. This chain links TRBV13-2 with TRBJ1-1; 7 bases fit TRBD1. The J segment lost 0 bases and the V segment lost 5 bases, leaving 4 bases of the junction unmatched. CDR1 and CDR2 from the germline V gene are NNHNN and SYGAGS (reference sequence). The CDR3 has 14 amino acids. The CDR3 sequence: CASGPGTANTEVFF. The DNA read from the CDR3 is TGTGCCAGCGGCCCCGGGACAGCAAACACAGAAGTCTTC.

Comment on this clone: Gene names denote mouse genes. The read terminates 1 residue before the CDR3 end, so the remaining end is supplied by the germline J gene. This chain joins TRBV13-3 and TRBJ2-4; D not resolved. The ends were cut back, 1 base at V and 6 bases at J, with 9 bases in the middle. This CDR3 has 13 amino acids. Germline CDR1 NNHDY, CDR2 SYVADS. The CDR3 bases that were read are TGTGCCAGCAGTGATCAGATGAGGAACACCTTGTAC. Protein: CASSDQMRNTLY. The full CDR3 is CASSDQMRNTLYF.

A remark on this clone: Gene names denote mouse genes. The read stops 1 residue short of the end of the CDR3; the missing end is completed from the germline J gene. The rearrangement links TRBV20 to TRBJ2-5; TRBD1 matches 9 bases. CDR1 is GFQATS, CDR2 STVNSAI, per germline. Trimming took 1 base from V and 2 from J; bases not matched to a gene: 4. The CDR3 length is 15 residues. CDR3 in amino acids: CGARADRGSQDTQYF. Partial CDR3 DNA: TGTGGTGCTAGGGCCGACAGGGGGAGCCAAGACACCCAGTAC.

On this clone: Gene and germline names: mouse. The read stops 1 residue short of the end of the CDR3; the missing end is completed from the germline J gene. This sequence joins TRBV14 and TRBJ1-4; the D gene is possibly TRBD1 (6 bases). The CDR3 loop spans 14 amino acids. Deletions cut 2 bases from V and 4 bases from J, with 9 bases between. Germline lookup yields CDR1 SGHDT and CDR2 FRDEAV. Here the CDR3 reads CASSLGGGNERLFF. Partial CDR3 DNA: TGTGCCAGCAGTTTAGGGGGGGGCAACGAAAGATTATTT.

To note about this clone: Gene and germline names: mouse. The sequence runs out 1 residue before the end of the CDR3; the remainder is reconstructed from the germline J gene. This sequence joins TRBV14 and TRBJ1-5, with D unclear. The ends were cut back, 1 base at V and 4 bases at J, with 6 bases in the middle. CDR3 length equals 13 residues. From germline, CDR1 is SGHDT and CDR2 FRDEAV. The sequenced part of the CDR3 DNA is TGTGCCAGCAGTTTCAGGGAAAACCAGGCTCCGCTT. This sequence encodes CASSFRENQAPL. The entire CDR3 is CASSFRENQAPLF.

On this clone itself: Gene names denote mouse genes. Read sequence stops 1 residue before the CDR3 end, and the germline J gene provides the missing end. This rearrangement joins TRBV13-1 to TRBJ1-2; D may be TRBD1 (6 bases). Germline V gene data show CDR1 as NSHNY and CDR2 as SYGAGN. This CDR3 region has 13 residues. V lost 4 bases and J lost 0, with 7 bases in between. The sequenced part of the CDR3 DNA is TGTGCCAGCAGTAGGACAGCAAACTCCGACTACACC. It specifies CASSRTANSDYT. The CDR3 in its entirety is CASSRTANSDYTF.

This clone has a single count. The gene names here belong to mouse. The read is 1 residue too short to cover the CDR3 end, so that end is filled in from the germline J gene. V gene TRBV2 combines with J gene TRBJ2-5, with TRBD1 matching 7 bases. This CDR3 region has 15 residues. Germline CDR1 reads LGHNA; CDR2 reads YSYQKL. The V gene end was trimmed by 0 bases and the J gene end by 5 bases; junction bases not matched to a gene: 5. The CDR3 bases that were read are TGTGCCAGCAGCCAAGAGACACAGGGGAGAGACACCCAGTAC. The encoded protein is CASSQETQGRDTQY. The full CDR3 sequence reads CASSQETQGRDTQYF.

With respect to this clone: The listed genes are named as in mouse. The CDR3 DNA, read in part, is TGTGCAAGCAGAACAGGGAGGTCCTATGAACAGTAC. It translates to CASRTGRSYEQY. The whole CDR3 is CASRTGRSYEQYF. J is TRBJ2-7 and V is TRBV16; D may be TRBD1 (6 bases). With the read ending 1 residue before the CDR3 end, the germline J gene is used to fill in that end. Germline CDR1 is SGHSA and CDR2 is FRNQAP. The CDR3 loop spans 13 amino acids. V shed 6 bases and J shed 1 base, with 10 bases lying between them.

Regarding this clone: These gene names are mouse names. Read coverage stops 1 residue before the CDR3 terminus; the germline J gene supplies the remainder. The J gene is TRBJ1-1, the V gene TRBV13-3; D possibly corresponds to TRBD1 (6 bases). This CDR3 has 13 residues. The germline V gene has CDR1 NNHDY and CDR2 SYVADS. Trimming stripped 3 bases from V and 5 bases from J, with 11 bases between. This CDR3 reads CASSAGTKTEVFF. Partial CDR3 DNA: TGTGCCAGCAGTGCCGGGACAAAAACAGAAGTCTTC.